Listed here are 29 T cell receptor beta chains from one sample, sequenced in a study of metastatic and nonmetastatic thyroid tumors. Until they underwent thyroid surgery, no patient had received any treatment. TCRdb used MiXCR to call clones anew from the PCR reads. This sample yields about 5,000 clones, of which less than 30% are seen a single time; around 9.6% belongs to the top ten. The sample consisted of adjacent normal tissue. These receptors were collected from a female donor with papillary thyroid cancer or a benign thyroid nodule (not recorded which). Some clones in this sample may be carry-over from other donors' samples.

This clone was recorded a few times. The rearrangement links TRBV24-1 to TRBJ2-2; D may be TRBD1 (5 bases). Per the germline V gene, CDR1 is KGHDR and CDR2 is SFDVKD. CDR3 length: 15 amino acids. V was shortened by 4 bases and J by 5 bases, with 13 bases between the two germline ends. CDR3 region: CATSEGVLGTGELFF. The CDR3 nucleotides read TGTGCCACCAGTGAAGGGGTGCTGGGGACCGGGGAGCTGTTTTTT.

This clone was recorded a few times. Here the CDR3 DNA reads TGTGCCAGCAGTTACCAGGTCAGGGAAGGCGGGGAGCTGTTTTTT. Its translation is CASSYQVREGGELFF. The chain employs TRBV6-6 and TRBJ2-2; the D gene is possibly TRBD1 (5 bases). CDR3 length equals 15 residues. Deletions cut 2 bases from V and 7 bases from J, with 14 bases between. Germline lookup yields CDR1 MNHNY and CDR2 SVGAGI (reference sequence).

This clone is labeled medium-sized. The V and J genes are TRBV10-2 and TRBJ2-3; 10 nucleotides match TRBD1. This CDR3 spans 13 amino acids. Germline loops: CDR1 WSHSY, CDR2 SAAADI. V was clipped by 9 bases and J by 5 bases; unmatched bases: 5. In nucleotides, the CDR3 is TGCGCCAGGGGACAGGGGTATGGAGATACGCAGTATTTT. Translation: CARGQGYGDTQYF.

This sequence joins TRBV7-9 and TRBJ1-6; possible D gene TRBD1, 5 bases. This CDR3 is 15 amino acids long. V shed 6 bases and J shed 4 bases, with 13 bases lying between them. Germline-derived CDR1 and CDR2 are SEHNR and FQNEAQ (reference sequence). The CDR3 region is CASRAYGGYNSPLHF. DNA for the CDR3: TGTGCCAGCAGGGCATACGGGGGTTATAATTCACCCCTCCACTTT.

Details on this clone: This CDR3 is missing its conserved last phenylalanine or tryptophan, likely due to a read error. The DNA is left out, because the CDR3 cannot be placed on it with certainty; the CDR3 is given as TCRdb lists it. V gene TRBV6-1 combines with J gene TRBJ1-2; the table names TRBD1, a call not compared with the DNA. The germline gives CDR1 MNHNS, CDR2 SASEGT. The CDR3 adds up to 12 amino acids, both ends counted. The CDR3 spells CPSSPTRDGDTM.

V is TRBV7-9 and J is TRBJ2-5, with TRBD1 matching over 9 bases. The trim removed 1 base at V and 7 bases at J, leaving 4 bases unmatched. From germline, CDR1 is SEHNR and CDR2 FQNEAQ (reference sequence). The CDR3 totals 14 residues. The CDR3: CASSLGTGEGTQYF. CDR3 in DNA: TGTGCCAGCAGCTTAGGGACAGGGGAGGGGACCCAGTACTTC.

Relative to its sample, this clone is medium-sized. The chain couples TRBV20-1 to TRBJ2-1; 10 positions match TRBD2. Germline CDR1 DFQATT, CDR2 SNEGSKA (reference sequence). With V trimmed by 5 bases and J by 2 bases, 3 bases remained unmatched. This CDR3 is built from 14 residues. Here the CDR3 DNA reads TGCAGTGCTCTTCTAGCGGGAGCCTACAATGAGCAGTTCTTC. This encodes CSALLAGAYNEQFF.

This clone was detected a few times. V and J are TRBV7-6 and TRBJ2-7; D uncertain. Per germline, CDR1 SGHVS and CDR2 FNYEAQ. The CDR3 has 12 amino acids. The V and J ends lost 5 bases and 2 bases respectively, with 7 bases between them. CDR3 nucleotides: TGTGCCAGCAGCGCGATTGCCTACGAGCAGTACTTC. This encodes CASSAIAYEQYF. Filled out from reference TRBV7-6 and TRBJ2-7, the complete variable domain reads GAGVSQSPRYKVTKRGQDVALRCDPISGHVSLYWYRQALGQGPEFLTYFNYEAQQDKSGLPNDRFSAERPEGSISTLTIQRTEQRDSAMYRCASSAIAYEQYFGPGTRLTVT.

The J gene is TRBJ2-6, the V gene TRBV11-1; D perhaps matches TRBD2 (6 bases). The V end was cut by 5 bases, the J end by 3 bases, with 14 bases between. In germline, CDR1 is SGHAT, CDR2 FQDESV (reference sequence). The CDR3 covers 16 residues. The CDR3 DNA is TGTGCCAGCAGCCAAGGGAGGTTAGGTGGGGCCAACGTCCTGACTTTC. Translating gives CASSQGRLGGANVLTF.

V gene TRBV5-6 combines with J gene TRBJ2-7; TRBD2 matches at 14 bases. The ends lost 4 bases at V and 3 bases at J; junction bases unmatched: 3. This CDR3 has 15 residues. The germline V gene encodes CDR1 SGHDT and CDR2 YYEEEE. The CDR3 here is CASSLGLAGVYEQYF. The DNA of the CDR3 is TGTGCCAGCAGCCTGGGACTAGCGGGGGTCTACGAGCAGTACTTC.

By share of the sample, this clone is medium-sized. V is TRBV19 and J is TRBJ2-1, with unresolved D. CDR1 and CDR2 from the germline V gene are LNHDA and SQIVND (reference sequence). V lost 3 bases to trimming and J lost 6 bases, with 9 bases between them. The CDR3 is 13 amino acids. The CDR3 here is CASSIGNVNEQFF. Written as DNA, the CDR3 is TGTGCCAGTAGTATTGGGAATGTCAATGAGCAGTTCTTC.

This sequence joins TRBV7-9 and TRBJ2-7; 7 positions agree with TRBD2. Germline V CDR1 and CDR2: SEHNR, FQNEAQ (reference sequence). This CDR3 is 15 amino acids long. V shed 5 bases, J shed 5 bases, and the junction held 12 bases outside the gene matches. The CDR3 coding sequence is TGTGCCAGCAGCGGTCGGACTAGTTCGTTCGACGAGCAGTACTTC. This codes for CASSGRTSSFDEQYF.

The chain has TRBV7-3 and TRBJ2-1; D possibly corresponds to TRBD2 (5 bases). V was shortened by 2 bases and J by 10 bases, with 9 bases between the two germline ends. CDR3 size: 12 residues. Germline values: CDR1 SGHTA, CDR2 FQGTGA. CDR3 residues: CASSLATGEQFF. CDR3 nucleotide sequence: TGTGCCAGCAGCTTAGCCACGGGAGAGCAGTTCTTC. The full variable domain, in which reference TRBV7-3 and TRBJ2-1 provide the parts outside the CDR3, is GAGVSQTPSNKVTEKGKYVELRCDPISGHTALYWYRQSLGQGPEFLIYFQGTGAADDSGLPNDRFFAVRPEGSVSTLKIQRTERGDSAVYLCASSLATGEQFFGPGTRLTVL.

This clone was counted a few times. The V and J genes are TRBV28 and TRBJ2-6; D might be TRBD1 (5 bases). Per the germline V gene, CDR1 is MDHEN and CDR2 is SYDVKM. The germline V and J ends were trimmed by 3 bases and 4 bases, with 10 bases remaining between them. The CDR3 extends over 15 amino acids. CDR3 nucleotide sequence: TGTGCCAGCAGTTTTTTTAGGGGCGGGGCCAACGTCCTGACTTTC. Translated, it gives CASSFFRGGANVLTF.

The rearrangement links TRBV2 to TRBJ2-7, with 10 bases aligning to TRBD1. The CDR3 spans 14 residues. Germline V gives CDR1 SNHLY, CDR2 FYNNEI. V trimming: 4 bases; J trimming: 5 bases; junction bases outside the gene matches: 5. This CDR3 is CASSAGTGVDEQYF. The CDR3 bases are TGTGCCAGCAGTGCCGGGACAGGGGTCGACGAGCAGTACTTC.

This clone is termed medium-sized. The chain uses TRBV5-1 and TRBJ2-2, with 7 bases matching TRBD2. This CDR3 spans 16 amino acids. From germline, CDR1 is SGHRS and CDR2 YFSETQ. J was trimmed by 3 bases and V by 6 bases; bases with no gene match: 11. Written as DNA, the CDR3 is TGCGCCAGCAAAATCGTCAGCGGGATAGACACCGGGGAGCTGTTTTTT. Protein sequence: CASKIVSGIDTGELFF.

This clone has only a few counts. The genes are TRBV20-1 and TRBJ1-1, with TRBD1 as a possible D gene (5 bases). V was shortened by 0 bases and J by 4 bases, with 18 bases between the two germline ends. Germline CDR1 is DFQATT and CDR2 is SNEGSKA (reference sequence). This CDR3 comprises 16 residues. CDR3: CSARDTGRGTGTEAFF. The CDR3 bases are TGCAGTGCTAGAGACACCGGACGGGGCACGGGCACTGAAGCTTTCTTT.

This clone came up many times. A much larger clone differs from this one at a single base, so this may be a read error. This rearrangement joins TRBV5-4 to TRBJ2-7; possible D gene TRBD1, 5 bases. Germline loops: CDR1 SGHNT, CDR2 YYREEE (reference sequence). The CDR3 is 18 amino acids. V lost 0 bases and J 4 bases, leaving 23 bases between the germline ends. CDR3 region: CASSLVVPRARQLYEQYF. CDR3 nucleotides: TGTGCCAGCAGCTTGGTGGTTCCCAGGGCCCGGCAATTGTACGAGCAGTACTTC.

This clone was detected only once. This chain uses TRBV7-3 with TRBJ1-2; TRBD1 agrees at 12 bases. V shed 2 bases, J shed 10 bases, and the junction held 5 bases outside the gene matches. From germline, CDR1 is SGHTA and CDR2 FQGTGA. This CDR3 region has 14 residues. CDR3 sequence reads: CASSLGTGGFVYTF. The CDR3 bases are TGTGCCAGCAGCTTAGGGACAGGGGGCTTTGTCTACACCTTC.

This clone was seen only a few times. The V and J genes are TRBV19 and TRBJ2-1; 9 positions agree with TRBD2. This CDR3 is 13 amino acids long. V shed 8 bases, J shed 4 bases, and the junction held 3 bases outside the gene matches. Per the germline V gene, CDR1 is LNHDA and CDR2 is SQIVND (reference sequence). For the CDR3, the DNA is TGTGCCAGTGGGACTAGCAATTACAATGAGCAGTTCTTC. Translation gives CASGTSNYNEQFF.

The rearrangement joins TRBV7-2 to TRBJ2-1; D may correspond to TRBD1 or TRBD2 (5 bases each). Trimming removed 0 bases at V and 5 bases at J, with 11 bases between. The CDR3 consists of 15 residues. Germline assignment: CDR1 SGHTA and CDR2 FQGNSA. In nucleotides, the CDR3 is TGTGCCAGCAGCTTAGCGGGAGACAGCGACAATGAGCAGTTCTTC. This codes for CASSLAGDSDNEQFF.

V is TRBV12-3 or TRBV12-4 and J is TRBJ2-7, with D possibly matching TRBD1 (5 bases). This CDR3 is 13 amino acids long. V shed 3 bases and J shed 5 bases, with 11 bases lying between them. CDR3 in amino acids: CASSLQGFHEQYF. For the CDR3, the DNA is TGTGCCAGCAGTTTGCAGGGTTTCCACGAGCAGTACTTC.

The sample holds a few counts of this clone. The V and J genes are TRBV30 and TRBJ2-7, with D unresolved. V lost 2 bases and J 3 bases, leaving 11 bases between the germline ends. The germline V gene encodes CDR1 GTSNPN and CDR2 SVGIG (reference sequence). The CDR3 has 13 residues. CDR3 protein: CAWSLGSDYEQYF. The CDR3, as DNA: TGTGCCTGGAGTCTTGGATCTGACTACGAGCAGTACTTC.

The chain carries TRBV20-1 and TRBJ1-1; the D is unclear. CDR3 length equals 13 residues. Trimming cost V 6 bases and J 2 bases, with 13 bases left between them. Germline V gene lookup returns CDR1 DFQATT and CDR2 SNEGSKA (reference sequence). CDR3 sequence reads: CSAQVDLNTEAFF. In DNA, the CDR3 is TGCAGTGCACAAGTTGACCTTAACACTGAAGCTTTCTTT.

The sample holds a few counts of this clone. The J gene is TRBJ2-7, the V gene TRBV6-2 or TRBV6-3, with 13 bases aligning to TRBD2. The V segment lost 7 bases and the J segment 5 bases; nucleotides outside the gene matches: 11. Germline loops: CDR1 MNHEY, CDR2 SVGEGT. The CDR3 spans 16 residues. The CDR3 DNA is TGTGCCAGCACGACCGCACCGGGACTAGCGGGAAACGAGCAGTACTTC. Translating gives CASTTAPGLAGNEQYF.

At least ten counts were recorded for this clone. Possible read error: a much larger clone is one base away. The gene calls are TRBV20-1 and TRBJ2-3; tentative D call: TRBD1 (7 bases). CDR1 and CDR2 (germline): DFQATT, SNEGSKA (reference sequence). CDR3 length equals 14 residues. CDR3 bases: TGCAGTGTGGTTAGGCAGGGGGGCACAGATACGCAGTGTTTT. It encodes CSVVRQGGTDTQCF.

By sample fraction, this clone is medium-sized. The CDR3 reads CASSEEWNLRSSGANVLTF. The CDR3 DNA reads as TGTGCCAGCAGTGAAGAGTGGAACTTGCGGAGCTCTGGGGCCAACGTCCTGACTTTC. The V call is TRBV6-1, the J call TRBJ2-6; D is undetermined. Per the germline V gene, CDR1 is MNHNS and CDR2 is SASEGT. The CDR3 length is 19 residues. V was pared by 1 base and J by 0 bases, with 16 bases between.

This clone is categorized as medium-sized. The J gene is TRBJ2-5, the V gene TRBV11-2, with D tentatively TRBD1 (6 bases). Trimming left V 6 bases short and J 1 base short, with 15 bases between. The germline gives CDR1 SGHAT, CDR2 FQNNGV. The CDR3 runs to 15 residues. The CDR3 region has the DNA TGTGCCAGCAGTTCCAGGTGGACAGCCCAAGAGACCCAGTACTTC. Residues: CASSSRWTAQETQYF. Filled out from reference TRBV11-2 and TRBJ2-5, the complete variable domain reads EAGVAQSPRYKIIEKRQSVAFWCNPISGHATLYWYQQILGQGPKLLIQFQNNGVVDDSQLPKDRFSAERLKGVDSTLKIQPAKLEDSAVYLCASSSRWTAQETQYFGPGTRLLVL.

This clone was detected only a few times. The rearrangement uses TRBV6-1 and TRBJ1-5; D is undetermined. Germline CDR1 is MNHNS and CDR2 is SASEGT. Trimming removed 6 bases from V and 1 base from J, with 7 bases in between. This CDR3 region has 13 residues. CDR3 in amino acids: CASRDLSNQPQHF. The CDR3 region has the DNA TGTGCCAGCAGAGACCTAAGCAATCAGCCCCAGCATTTT.